This TCR beta chain was identified in a study of T-cell reconstitution after alpha-beta-depleted transplantation in children. The study, taken as a whole, reports: Several hundred expanded graft clones reportedly gave rise to the alpha-beta T cells present about two months after transplant. High day-60 TCRbeta diversity in some patients came from surviving recipient T cells and thymic progenitors. Most T-cell counts and diversity one year after the transplant came from T cells that were newly produced.

A TCRbeta library incorporating unique molecular identifiers was prepared. MiXCR was run by TCRdb on the PCR reads, yielding one entry per CDR3 protein. The table has 300,000 or so distinct CDR3 sequences, approximately 23% seen once. As concerns this clonotype: Its antigen is as yet unknown.

This TCR was sampled from a male patient aged 5 to 17 who had a stem cell transplant for acute lymphoblastic leukemia, so the T cells may come from the graft donor. The sample in question was PBMCs, mostly from graft donor cells, obtained 180 days after TCRalphabeta/CD19-depleted stem cell transplant.

The CDR3 DNA reads as TGTGCCAGCAGTGAACCAACATTTGAAAACATTCAGTACTTC. It is translated as CASSEPTFENIQYF. The V gene is TRBV25-1, the J gene TRBJ2-4, with D hard to call. The germline CDR1 and CDR2 sequences are MGHDK and SYGVNS. Deletions cut 2 bases from V and 5 bases from J, with 10 bases between. CDR3 length equals 14 residues.